Shown below are 27 T cell receptor beta chains from a single sample sequenced in a study of lymphopenia after photon versus proton radiotherapy. TCRdb's table, derived via immunoSEQ multiplex PCR, lists solely in-frame clones and lacks some. This repertoire shows about 6,800 clones, about 92% found once; its top ten account for 1.5% to 2%. The specimen comprised peripheral blood, sampled from a patient treated with photon-based radiotherapy. The receptors were gathered from a woman aged 45-65 years with cholangiocarcinoma.

The rearrangement joins TRBV5-6 to TRBJ2-5; D call uncertain. The CDR3 runs to 16 residues. The germline V gene has CDR1 SGHDT and CDR2 YYEEEE. V lost 0 bases and J 2 bases, leaving 14 bases between the germline ends. Here the CDR3 reads CASSLAAPLIQETQYF. The CDR3 DNA reads TGTGCCAGCAGCTTGGCAGCGCCTCTTATTCAAGAGACCCAGTACTTC.

The chain employs TRBV27 and TRBJ1-2; 9 bases map to TRBD1. Trimming at V came to 6 bases and at J to 7 bases, leaving 6 bases not matched to a gene. CDR1 MNHEY and CDR2 SMNVEV come from the germline V gene (reference sequence). CDR3 length: 13 amino acids. The CDR3 coding sequence is TGTGCCAGCAGACAAACGGGACAGGGTGGCTACACCTTC. Translating gives CASRQTGQGGYTF.

This chain uses TRBV6-5 with TRBJ1-2; TRBD1 matches at 9 bases. Trimming removed 4 bases from V and 4 bases from J; junction bases left unmatched: 7. Germline V CDR1 and CDR2: MNHEY, SVGAGI. The CDR3 extends over 15 amino acids. The CDR3 spells CASSSGQGIAYGYTF. CDR3 coding DNA: TGTGCCAGCAGTTCGGGACAGGGCATAGCCTATGGCTACACCTTC.

The V and J genes are TRBV9 and TRBJ1-4, with D possibly being TRBD1 (6 bases). The CDR3 sequence is 15 residues long. Trimming removed 3 bases from V and 3 bases from J, with 12 bases in between. The germline gives CDR1 SGDLS, CDR2 YYNGEE. The CDR3 DNA sequence: TGTGCCAGCAGCGACCGACAGGACCCTAATGAAAAACTGTTTTTT. Translated, it gives CASSDRQDPNEKLFF.

The gene calls are TRBV7-2 and TRBJ2-2, with D possibly matching TRBD2 (5 bases). This CDR3 spans 15 amino acids. Germline CDR1 reads SGHTA; CDR2 reads FQGNSA. V dropped 3 bases and J dropped 2 bases, with 10 bases sitting between them. The CDR3 sequence is CASSLATTNTGELFF. In DNA form, the CDR3 reads TGTGCCAGCAGCTTGGCGACTACCAACACCGGGGAGCTGTTTTTT. Combining the CDR3 with reference TRBV7-2 and TRBJ2-2 gives the whole variable domain GAGVSQSPSNKVTEKGKDVELRCDPISGHTALYWYRQSLGQGLEFLIYFQGNSAPDKSGLPSDRFSAERTGGSVSTLTIQRTQQEDSAVYLCASSLATTNTGELFFGEGSRLTVL.

This chain joins TRBV11-2 and TRBJ2-1, with 9 bases identical to TRBD2. With V trimmed by 4 bases and J by 6 bases, 10 bases remained unmatched. The CDR3 covers 16 residues. Per germline, CDR1 SGHAT and CDR2 FQNNGV. CDR3 coding DNA: TGTGCCAGCAGCTCTCCGGGACTAGCTCGGCCCAATGAGCAGTTCTTC. Its translation is CASSSPGLARPNEQFF.

The chain carries TRBV28 and TRBJ1-2, with TRBD1 identical over 7 bases. Germline lookup yields CDR1 MDHEN and CDR2 SYDVKM. The CDR3 covers 14 residues. The trim removed 6 bases at V and 6 bases at J, leaving 10 bases unmatched. The CDR3 nucleotides read TGTGCCAGCAGCTCAAAAGGGACAGCTGATGGCTACACCTTC. Its protein product is CASSSKGTADGYTF.

The V and J genes are TRBV6-5 and TRBJ1-2; possible D gene TRBD1, 5 bases. Germline values: CDR1 MNHEY, CDR2 SVGAGI. With 8 bases removed from V and 0 bases from J, the gap between germline ends came to 13 bases. CDR3 length: 14 residues. The CDR3 DNA is TGTGCCAGCTCTCGGGGCAGTACTAACTATGGCTACACCTTC. Translating it yields CASSRGSTNYGYTF.

The rearrangement joins TRBV7-8 to TRBJ1-4; weak D call: TRBD1 (5 bases). The ends were cut back, 5 bases at V and 3 bases at J, with 19 bases in the middle. From germline, CDR1 is SGHVS and CDR2 FQNEAQ. CDR3 size: 17 residues. The CDR3 sequence: CASSTGGGVGANEKLFF. CDR3 in DNA: TGTGCCAGCAGCACTGGCGGGGGGGTCGGGGCTAATGAAAAACTGTTTTTT.

This chain uses TRBV5-6 with TRBJ1-1, with a tentative D call TRBD1 (5 bases). Trimming removed 1 base at V and 4 bases at J, with 8 bases between. The CDR3 consists of 13 residues. In germline, CDR1 is SGHDT, CDR2 YYEEEE. The CDR3 bases are TGTGCCAGCAGCTTGCGACAGCTCACTGAAGCTTTCTTT. Its protein is CASSLRQLTEAFF. The full variable domain, rest sourced from reference TRBV5-6 and TRBJ1-1, is DAGVTQSPTHLIKTRGQQVTLRCSPKSGHDTVSWYQQALGQGPQFIFQYYEEEERQRGNFPDRFSGHQFPNYSSELNVNALLLGDSALYLCASSLRQLTEAFFGQGTRLTVV.

V is TRBV11-2 and J is TRBJ1-2; D gene unclear. The germline V gene encodes CDR1 SGHAT and CDR2 FQNNGV. Trimming removed 2 bases from V and 2 bases from J, with 12 bases in between. This CDR3 has 15 residues. In DNA, the CDR3 is TGTGCCAGCAGCTTATATCACAATTGGAACTATGGCTACACCTTC. It yields the protein CASSLYHNWNYGYTF.

This chain uses TRBV10-3 with TRBJ1-6; TRBD1 matches at 8 bases. J gave up 0 bases and V 6 bases, and 4 bases lay outside the gene matches. Germline V CDR1 and CDR2: ENHRY, SYGVKD. The CDR3 length is 16 residues. This CDR3 reads CAIRQGASSYNSPLHF. In nucleotides, the CDR3 is TGTGCCATCAGGCAGGGGGCCAGCTCCTATAATTCACCCCTCCACTTT.

The genes are TRBV5-8 and TRBJ1-1; a possible D gene is TRBD1 (6 bases). CDR3 length: 15 residues. Germline lookup yields CDR1 SGHTS and CDR2 YDEGEE. Trimming stripped 4 bases from V and 11 bases from J, with 24 bases between. For the CDR3, the DNA is TGTGCCAGCAGCCGCCGGGACACAGCCTACTGGGGGGCTTTCTTT. Residues: CASSRRDTAYWGAFF.

The chain has TRBV29-1 and TRBJ1-1; 7 positions match TRBD1. Germline V gene lookup returns CDR1 SQVTM and CDR2 ANQGSEA. Unmatched junction bases numbered 8, after V lost 6 bases and J lost 1 base. This CDR3 contains 14 residues. The CDR3 here is CSVQEGGWNTEAFF. In nucleotides, the CDR3 is TGCAGCGTCCAGGAAGGGGGCTGGAACACTGAAGCTTTCTTT.

The rearrangement links TRBV6-5 to TRBJ1-1; 7 positions match TRBD1. CDR3 length: 14 residues. J gave up 5 bases and V 5 bases, and 8 bases lay outside the gene matches. The germline V gene has CDR1 MNHEY and CDR2 SVGAGI. CDR3 sequence: CASSQQGSQTEAFF. CDR3 sequence (DNA): TGTGCCAGCAGTCAACAGGGGTCACAGACTGAAGCTTTCTTT.

The chain couples TRBV5-1 to TRBJ1-4, with TRBD1 matching 7 bases. The CDR3 spans 14 residues. Germline V CDR1 and CDR2: SGHRS, YFSETQ. V lost 7 bases and J lost 3; bases outside the gene matches: 6. This chain's CDR3 is CASGQGVANEKLFF. The CDR3 region has the DNA TGCGCCAGCGGGCAGGGGGTTGCTAATGAAAAACTGTTTTTT.

The chain couples TRBV5-8 to TRBJ2-3; TRBD2 is a possible D gene (6 bases). The CDR3 covers 16 residues. CDR1 and CDR2 from the germline V gene are SGHTS and YDEGEE. Trimming pared 2 bases from V and 2 bases from J, leaving 15 bases between. CDR3 in amino acids: CASSFWTTTHTDTQYF. CDR3 DNA sequence: TGTGCCAGCAGCTTTTGGACTACCACTCACACAGATACGCAGTATTTT.

In its sample, this clone was seen a few times. The J gene is TRBJ1-6, the V gene TRBV14; D not certain. V was trimmed by 6 bases and J by 6 bases, leaving 18 bases between them. The length of the CDR3 is 16 residues. CDR1 SGHDN and CDR2 FVKESK come from the germline V gene. CDR3 amino acids: CASSPRTVSPNSPLHF. DNA of the CDR3: TGTGCCAGCAGTCCACGGACCGTCTCACCTAATTCACCCCTCCACTTT.

This chain joins TRBV7-9 and TRBJ2-1; no reliable D call. Trimming took off 3 bases at V and 9 bases at J, with 6 bases between the two ends. The length of the CDR3 is 11 residues. The germline CDR1 and CDR2 sequences are SEHNR and FQNEAQ (reference sequence). CDR3 DNA: TGTGCCAGCAGCTTCGGAAGTGAGCAGTTCTTC. Translated, it gives CASSFGSEQFF.

A single count supports this clone. This chain joins TRBV18 and TRBJ1-5; D call uncertain. CDR1 is KGHSH and CDR2 is LQKENI in the germline V gene. V was pared by 3 bases and J by 1 base, with 4 bases between. This CDR3 contains 13 residues. In nucleotides, the CDR3 is TGTGCCAGCTCACCGGGCAGCAATCAGCCCCAGCATTTT. Translated, it gives CASSPGSNQPQHF. Looking up the rest from reference TRBV18 and TRBJ1-5 gives the full variable domain: NAGVMQNPRHLVRRRGQEARLRCSPMKGHSHVYWYRQLPEEGLKFMVYLQKENIIDESGMPKERFSAEFPKEGPSILRIQQVVRGDSAAYFCASSPGSNQPQHFGDGTRLSIL.

CDR3 in DNA: TGTGCCAGCAGCCCTCAGTTCTTC. It codes for CASSPQFF. J is TRBJ2-1 and V is TRBV7-9; D unresolved. The CDR3 runs to 8 residues. Germline CDR1 and CDR2: SEHNR and FQNEAQ (reference sequence). V was shortened by 5 bases and J by 13 bases, with 3 bases between the two germline ends.

The chain recombines TRBV10-2 with TRBJ2-1; the match to TRBD2 covers 8 bases. The CDR3 length is 14 residues. V lost 3 bases, J lost 9 bases, and 7 bases stayed unmatched. Germline assignment: CDR1 WSHSY and CDR2 SAAADI. CDR3: CASSDSGGVGEQFF. In DNA, the CDR3 is TGCGCCAGCAGTGACAGCGGGGGAGTAGGTGAGCAGTTCTTC.

The chain combines TRBV7-9 with TRBJ1-5, with D perhaps matching TRBD1 (5 bases). Germline CDR1 is SEHNR and CDR2 is FQNEAQ (reference sequence). The CDR3 consists of 14 residues. The V and J ends lost 4 bases and 3 bases respectively, with 10 bases between them. CDR3 loop: CASSSQGFNQPQHF. CDR3 DNA sequence: TGTGCCAGCAGCTCCCAGGGTTTCAATCAGCCCCAGCATTTT.

The chain has TRBV7-2 and TRBJ1-1; no firm D call. This CDR3 has 15 residues. Germline loops: CDR1 SGHTA, CDR2 FQGNSA. Trimming took off 1 base at V and 7 bases at J, with 16 bases between the two ends. The CDR3 bases are TGTGCCAGCAGCTTAGTCTTGCCGGGGAGAGGTGAAGCTTTCTTT. Amino acid sequence: CASSLVLPGRGEAFF.

V and J are TRBV5-1 and TRBJ2-7; D is perhaps TRBD1 (6 bases). This CDR3 is 15 amino acids long. Trimming stripped 4 bases from V and 0 bases from J, with 14 bases between. Germline V gene sequence: CDR1 SGHRS, CDR2 YFSETQ. The CDR3 sequence: CASSTDRTSSYEQYF. The CDR3 DNA is TGCGCCAGCAGCACGGACAGAACCAGCTCCTACGAGCAGTACTTC.

This rearrangement joins TRBV7-9 to TRBJ1-1; 9 bases fit TRBD1. V trimming: 5 bases; J trimming: 4 bases; junction bases outside the gene matches: 8. The CDR3 consists of 15 residues. Germline V gives CDR1 SEHNR, CDR2 FQNEAQ (reference sequence). CDR3 sequence (DNA): TGTGCCAGCAGCGCACCGGGACAGGGTCCCACTGAAGCTTTCTTT. This gives the protein CASSAPGQGPTEAFF. The full variable domain, with the rest looked up from reference TRBV7-9 and TRBJ1-1, is DTGVSQNPRHKITKRGQNVTFRCDPISEHNRLYWYRQTLGQGPEFLTYFQNEAQLEKSRLLSDRFSAERPKGSFSTLEIQRTEQGDSAMYLCASSAPGQGPTEAFFGQGTRLTVV.

This chain connects TRBV27 to TRBJ2-1; D tentatively fits TRBD1 or TRBD2 (5 bases each). The germline V gene encodes CDR1 MNHEY and CDR2 SMNVEV (reference sequence). There are 16 residues in the CDR3. Trimming left V 5 bases short and J 4 bases short, with 18 bases between. This chain's CDR3 is CASSVYRDGPYNEQFF. Here the CDR3 DNA reads TGTGCCAGCAGTGTATACCGGGACGGACCTTACAATGAGCAGTTCTTC.